A single sample gave rise to the 2 T cell receptor beta chains below, sequenced in a study of blood T cell repertoires in COVID-19. Assay used: immunoSEQ multiplex PCR; TCRdb lists only in-frame clones, some missing. Of fewer than 350,000 clones listed, about 83% were seen once; the top ten hold roughly 6.2%. The sequencing input was PBMCs or T cells enriched from blood (not recorded which). These receptors came from a woman in her 40s who had recovered from COVID-19.

The rearrangement links TRBV30 to TRBJ1-4, with D possibly being TRBD1 (6 bases). Trimming pared 5 bases from V and 11 bases from J, leaving 12 bases between. The CDR3 extends over 11 amino acids. Per the germline V gene, CDR1 is GTSNPN and CDR2 is SVGIG (reference sequence). The CDR3 DNA follows: TGTGCCTGGGGGGGGCCAGAGAAACTGTTTTTT. It codes for CAWGGPEKLFF.

The CDR3 is CASSVTSGPYNEQFF. CDR3 nucleotide sequence: TGTGCCAGCAGCGTGACTAGCGGACCCTACAATGAGCAGTTCTTC. The V call is TRBV7-2, the J call TRBJ2-1, with TRBD2 matching 9 bases. With 5 bases clipped from V and 2 bases from J, the junction kept 4 bases outside the gene matches. Germline CDR1 SGHTA, CDR2 FQGNSA. The CDR3 extends over 15 amino acids.